This T cell receptor beta chain was sequenced in a study of blood T cell repertoires in COVID-19. Study details: The study drew acute and convalescent COVID-19 samples from the United States, Italy and Spain. T cells, B-cell-depleted T cells, or PBMCs provided the cDNA or gDNA that served as material.

Trimming left V 6 bases short and J 3 bases short, with 6 bases between. Germline V lookup: CDR1 MNHEY, CDR2 SVGAGI. The CDR3 has 11 amino acids. Authors' analysis steps: Estimation of nucleated cell counts was performed using reference gene primer amplification. Sequencing used immunoSEQ multiplex PCR; TCRdb keeps in-frame clones, though not all of them. V and J calls and clone size come straight from that table; D and trimming were deduced from the DNA. Here the sample spans fewer than 35,000 clones, roughly 82% being singletons. This clone was seen once. The TCR sequence derives from an older man with active or convalescent COVID-19. Sequenced sample: peripheral blood. This rearrangement joins TRBV6-5 to TRBJ2-7; no clear D. CDR3 loop: CASRRSYEQYF. The CDR3 DNA reads TGTGCCAGCAGACGGAGCTACGAGCAGTACTTC.